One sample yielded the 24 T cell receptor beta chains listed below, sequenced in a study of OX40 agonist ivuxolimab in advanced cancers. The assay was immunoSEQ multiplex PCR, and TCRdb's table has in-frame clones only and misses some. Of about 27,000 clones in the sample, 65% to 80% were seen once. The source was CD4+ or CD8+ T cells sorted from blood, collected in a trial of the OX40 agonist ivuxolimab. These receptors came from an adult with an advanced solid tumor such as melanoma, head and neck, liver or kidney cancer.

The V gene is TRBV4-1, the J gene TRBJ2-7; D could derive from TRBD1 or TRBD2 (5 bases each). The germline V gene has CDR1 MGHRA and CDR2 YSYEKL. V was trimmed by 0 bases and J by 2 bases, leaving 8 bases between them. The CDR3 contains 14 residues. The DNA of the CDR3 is TGCGCCAGCAGCCAAGATGAGGGACCCTACGAGCAGTACTTC. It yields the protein CASSQDEGPYEQYF.

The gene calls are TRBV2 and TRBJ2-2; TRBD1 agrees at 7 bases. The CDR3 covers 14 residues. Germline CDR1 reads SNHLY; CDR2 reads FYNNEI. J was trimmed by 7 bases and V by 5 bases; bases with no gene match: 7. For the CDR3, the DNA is TGTGCCAGCAGTTTACGGACAGGTGACGGGGAGCTGTTTTTT. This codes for CASSLRTGDGELFF.

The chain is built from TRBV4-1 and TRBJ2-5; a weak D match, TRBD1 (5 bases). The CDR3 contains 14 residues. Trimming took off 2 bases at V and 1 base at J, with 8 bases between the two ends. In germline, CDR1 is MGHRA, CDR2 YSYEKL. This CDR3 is CASSQRDSQETQYF. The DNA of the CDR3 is TGCGCCAGCAGCCAAAGAGACAGCCAAGAGACCCAGTACTTC.

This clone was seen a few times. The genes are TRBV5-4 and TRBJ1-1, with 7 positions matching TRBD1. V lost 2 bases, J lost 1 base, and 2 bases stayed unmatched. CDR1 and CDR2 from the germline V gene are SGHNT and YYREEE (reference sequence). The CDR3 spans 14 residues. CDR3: CASSLDRANTEAFF. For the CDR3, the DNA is TGTGCCAGCAGCTTAGACAGGGCGAACACTGAAGCTTTCTTT.

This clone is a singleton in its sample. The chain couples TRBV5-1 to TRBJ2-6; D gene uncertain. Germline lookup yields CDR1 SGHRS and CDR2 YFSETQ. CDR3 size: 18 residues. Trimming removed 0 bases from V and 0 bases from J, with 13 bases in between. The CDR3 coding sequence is TGCGCCAGCAGCTTGGGTAGGGTAGAGCACTCTGGGGCCAACGTCCTGACTTTC. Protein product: CASSLGRVEHSGANVLTF.

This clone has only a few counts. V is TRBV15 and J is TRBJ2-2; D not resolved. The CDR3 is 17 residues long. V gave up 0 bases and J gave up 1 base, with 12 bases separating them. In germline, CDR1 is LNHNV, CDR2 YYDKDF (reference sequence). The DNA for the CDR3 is TGTGCCACCAGCAGAGATTATTCTGATCTGAACACCGGGGAGCTGTTTTTT. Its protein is CATSRDYSDLNTGELFF.

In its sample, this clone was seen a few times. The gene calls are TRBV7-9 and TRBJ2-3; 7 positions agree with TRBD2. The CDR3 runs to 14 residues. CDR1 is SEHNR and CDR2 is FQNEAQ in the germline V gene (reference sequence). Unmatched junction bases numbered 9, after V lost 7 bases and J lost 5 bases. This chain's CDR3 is CASTLTSSLDTQYF. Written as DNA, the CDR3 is TGTGCCAGCACGTTGACTAGCTCTTTAGATACGCAGTATTTT.

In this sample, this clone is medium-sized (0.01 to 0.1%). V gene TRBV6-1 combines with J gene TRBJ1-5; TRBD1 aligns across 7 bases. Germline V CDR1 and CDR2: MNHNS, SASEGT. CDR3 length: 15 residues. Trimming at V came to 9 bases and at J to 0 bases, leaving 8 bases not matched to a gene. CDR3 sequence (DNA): TGTGCCAGTGGACCTTACAGGGGTAGCAATCAGCCCCAGCATTTT. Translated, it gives CASGPYRGSNQPQHF.

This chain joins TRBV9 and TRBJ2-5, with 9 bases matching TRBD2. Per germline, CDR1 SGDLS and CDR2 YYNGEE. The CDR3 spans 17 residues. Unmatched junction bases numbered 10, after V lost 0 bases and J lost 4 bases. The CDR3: CASSVVPRLAGIETQYF. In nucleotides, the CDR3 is TGTGCCAGCAGCGTAGTCCCCCGGCTAGCGGGGATAGAGACCCAGTACTTC.

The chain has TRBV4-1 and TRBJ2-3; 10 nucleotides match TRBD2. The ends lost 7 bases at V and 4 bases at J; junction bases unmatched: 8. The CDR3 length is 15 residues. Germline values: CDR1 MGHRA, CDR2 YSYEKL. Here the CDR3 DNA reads TGCGCCAGCACTGAGCGGGAGGGCCGTCCAGATACGCAGTATTTT. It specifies CASTEREGRPDTQYF.

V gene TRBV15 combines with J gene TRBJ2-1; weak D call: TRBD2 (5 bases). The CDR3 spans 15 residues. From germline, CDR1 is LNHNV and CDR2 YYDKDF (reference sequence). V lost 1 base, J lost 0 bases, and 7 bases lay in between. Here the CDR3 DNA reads TGTGCCACCAGCAGAGTAGGGAGCTCCTACAATGAGCAGTTCTTC. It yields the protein CATSRVGSSYNEQFF.

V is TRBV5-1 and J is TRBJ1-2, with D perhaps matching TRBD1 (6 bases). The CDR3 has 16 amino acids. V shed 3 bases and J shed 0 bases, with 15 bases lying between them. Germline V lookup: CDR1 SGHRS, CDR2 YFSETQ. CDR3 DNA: TGCGCCAGCAGCTCGGACGGGACACCTTCTAACTATGGCTACACCTTC. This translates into CASSSDGTPSNYGYTF.

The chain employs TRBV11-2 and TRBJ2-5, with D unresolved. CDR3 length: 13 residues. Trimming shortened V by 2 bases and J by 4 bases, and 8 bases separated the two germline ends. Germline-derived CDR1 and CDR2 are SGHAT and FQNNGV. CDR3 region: CASSLRGGETQYF. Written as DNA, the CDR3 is TGTGCCAGCAGCTTACGAGGTGGAGAGACCCAGTACTTC.

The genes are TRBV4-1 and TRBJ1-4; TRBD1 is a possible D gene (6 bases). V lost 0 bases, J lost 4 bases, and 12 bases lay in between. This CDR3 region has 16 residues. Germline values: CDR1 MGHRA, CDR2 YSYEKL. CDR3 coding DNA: TGCGCCAGCAGCCAAGATCCGCAGGGGCATAATGAAAAACTGTTTTTT. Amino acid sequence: CASSQDPQGHNEKLFF.

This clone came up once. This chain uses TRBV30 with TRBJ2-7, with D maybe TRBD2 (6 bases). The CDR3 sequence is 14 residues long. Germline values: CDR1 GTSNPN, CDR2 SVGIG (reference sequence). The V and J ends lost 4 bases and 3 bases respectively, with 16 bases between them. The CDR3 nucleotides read TGTGCCTGGACCACCGGGACGGGAGTCTACGAGCAGTACTTC. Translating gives CAWTTGTGVYEQYF.

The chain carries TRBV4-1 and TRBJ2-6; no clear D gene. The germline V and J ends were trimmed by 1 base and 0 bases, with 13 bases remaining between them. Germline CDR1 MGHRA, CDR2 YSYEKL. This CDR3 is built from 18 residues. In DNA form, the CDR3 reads TGCGCCAGCAGCCAAGTTGAGTATTTCTCCTCTGGGGCCAACGTCCTGACTTTC. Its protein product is CASSQVEYFSSGANVLTF.

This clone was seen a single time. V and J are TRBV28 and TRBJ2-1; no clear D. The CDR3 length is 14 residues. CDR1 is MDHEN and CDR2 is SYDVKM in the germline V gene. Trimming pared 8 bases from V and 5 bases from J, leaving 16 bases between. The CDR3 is CASVRHLLNNEQFF. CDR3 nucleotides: TGTGCCAGCGTGCGACATCTATTGAACAATGAGCAGTTCTTC.

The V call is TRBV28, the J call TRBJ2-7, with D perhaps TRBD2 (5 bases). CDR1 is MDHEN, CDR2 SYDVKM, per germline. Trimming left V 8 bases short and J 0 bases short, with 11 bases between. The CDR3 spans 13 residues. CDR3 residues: CASGLGVSYEQYF. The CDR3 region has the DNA TGTGCCAGCGGTCTCGGGGTCTCCTACGAGCAGTACTTC.

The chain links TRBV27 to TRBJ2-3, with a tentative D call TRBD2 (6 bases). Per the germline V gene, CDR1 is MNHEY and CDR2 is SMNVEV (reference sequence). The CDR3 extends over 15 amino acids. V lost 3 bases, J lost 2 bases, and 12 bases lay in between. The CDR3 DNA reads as TGTGCCAGCAGTTTGGGACTTCTGCACACAGATACGCAGTATTTT. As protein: CASSLGLLHTDTQYF.

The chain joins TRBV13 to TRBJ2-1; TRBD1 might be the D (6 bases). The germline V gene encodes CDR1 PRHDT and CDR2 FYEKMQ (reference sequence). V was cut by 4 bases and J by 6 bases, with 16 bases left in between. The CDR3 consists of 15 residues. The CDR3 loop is CASSSSYRVGNEQFF. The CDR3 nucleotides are TGTGCCAGCAGCTCATCCTACAGGGTTGGCAATGAGCAGTTCTTC.

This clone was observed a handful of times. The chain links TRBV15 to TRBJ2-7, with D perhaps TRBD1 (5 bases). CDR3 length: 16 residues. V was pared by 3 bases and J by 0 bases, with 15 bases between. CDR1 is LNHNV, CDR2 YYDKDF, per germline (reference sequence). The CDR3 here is CATSRDNDGNSYEQYF. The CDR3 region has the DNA TGTGCCACCAGCAGGGACAACGATGGGAACTCCTACGAGCAGTACTTC.

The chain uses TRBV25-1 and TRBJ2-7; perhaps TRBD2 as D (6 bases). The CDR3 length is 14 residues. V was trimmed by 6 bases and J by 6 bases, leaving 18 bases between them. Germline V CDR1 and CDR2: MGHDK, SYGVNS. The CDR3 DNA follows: TGTGCCAGCAGCCTCGGGGGTGACCTAACCGAGCAGTACTTC. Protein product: CASSLGGDLTEQYF.

Here the CDR3 reads CASSQTLFSGETQYF. For the CDR3, the DNA is TGTGCCAGCAGCCAAACCCTGTTTAGCGGGGAAACGCAGTATTTT. The rearrangement joins TRBV14 to TRBJ2-3; 8 nucleotides line up with TRBD2. V shed 2 bases, J shed 9 bases, and the junction held 10 bases outside the gene matches. This CDR3 comprises 15 residues. Germline CDR1 reads SGHDN; CDR2 reads FVKESK.

CDR3 DNA: TGCAGCACCCTAGCGGGGGCCGAGCAGTTCTTC. It translates to CSTLAGAEQFF. The rearrangement joins TRBV29-1 to TRBJ2-1; 10 bases line up with TRBD2. This CDR3 comprises 11 residues. The germline gives CDR1 SQVTM, CDR2 ANQGSEA. After removal of 8 bases from V and 10 bases from J, the junction contained 5 bases not matched to a gene.